This TCR beta chain originates from a study of shared clonotypes between healthy human individuals (dated by TCRdb to 2020 to 2021). Describing the broader study: Three men and two women, aged 18 to 49 years, made up the cohort. For each donor, CD4 naive and CD4 memory were each run on three plates, CD8 naive on two plates, and CD8 memory on one plate. Blood TCR repertoires of about five healthy adults were deeply sequenced to estimate repertoire size and the extent of clonotype sharing between individuals. Different laboratories and diverse techniques were used to prepare libraries and sequence TCR repertoires, to increase sequencing depth and limit assay-specific biases. Each donor's leukapheresis produced roughly between roughly 0.94 and 9.5 billion PBMCs. What the research found in general, with its limitations: When several donors were compared, the shared fraction of clonotypes was 5% to 6.5% for naive CD4, approximately 3.3% for naive CD8, 2.3% for memory CD4, and about 0.36% for memory CD8. Only blood was sampled, and tissue TCR repertoires likely differ from those in blood. Estimated clonotype richness was generally larger for naive than for memory subsets. The genetic and exposure-history diversity represented was limited by the small number of donors. Pairwise subsampling indicated that sequencing depth was expected to affect the degree of clonotype sharing among donors. Clonotypes shared by all four sorted-subset donors showed higher generation probabilities than non-shared clonotypes. Even with the large sequencing depth, rarefaction of the sorted-subset datasets indicated that sequencing was incomplete.

Points on this clone: Its recognized antigen is unknown. It has no much larger one-base neighbor in the sample; base qualities were not kept.

Reading from cysteine to phenylalanine, the CDR3 counts 15 amino acids. The CDR3 DNA has 45 bases and is translated from base 1. The V and J ends are trimmed by 3 bases and 1 base, leaving 13 bases between them. CDR1 SGHNT and CDR2 YYREEE are derived from the germline V gene (reference sequence). The donors were healthy, HIV-negative adults who had no recently reported acute infections or vaccinations. Every donor was a Caucasian adult living in Nashville, Tennessee, USA. CD4+ T cells were enriched by magnetic negative selection; naive cells were then positively selected on CD45RA, and the negative fraction formed the memory subset. Blood was obtained by leukapheresis, after which PBMCs were separated by Ficoll-Histopaque density gradient centrifugation and cryopreserved in liquid nitrogen vapor phase. Analytical flow cytometry was used to check the purity and quantity of every magnetically sorted T cell population. Each sorted fraction had its genomic DNA isolated and then quantified by UV absorbance on a Nanodrop 2000c.

Using the deep immunoSEQ assay, TCR CDR3 regions were amplified from genomic DNA by multiplex PCR. For each cell subset, the extracted genomic DNA was distributed evenly across all wells of several immunoSEQ 96-well plates, and each plate served as one replicate. For sorted subsets, each replicate PCR was loaded with approximately 200 ng genomic DNA, equivalent to 30,000 or so T cell genomes. The purified libraries were quantified using a Qubit 3.0 fluorometer, sized with a Bioanalyzer 2100, and then quantified again using the KAPA Library Quantification kit. A separate single-read 150-cycle Illumina NextSeq 550 flow cell was used to sequence each immunoSEQ 96-well plate. As for the original processing: Because the immunoSEQ output held only junctional sequences and lacked quality scores, the filtering could not match the filtering applied to full-length reads. Sequences were annotated with PyIR, a Python wrapper for IgBLAST v1.9, and V/J genes and CDR3 were assigned using IMGT germline references. Reads were removed for weak V/J assignments (E-value above 1e-6), missing CDR3, stop codons, out-of-frame junctions, or ambiguous translated residues. V3J clonotypes were defined as sequences sharing an identical inferred V gene, J gene, and CDR3 amino acid sequence. To compute the percentage overlap between repertoires, the number of shared unique clonotypes was divided by the size of the smaller repertoire. RTK rarefaction, the Chao1 estimator, and Recon v2.1 estimates of unobserved clonotypes were used to assess repertoire richness. OLGA was used to compute generation probabilities for all TCRbeta clonotypes that the gDNA method yielded from a few donors. Imported from immuneACCESS, the table was reduced by TCRdb to in-frame sequences with V and J called. These copies leave out some clones; in studies compared against another copy, an unresolved V gene accounts for under half, and the cause of the remainder is not known. Clonal size and the V and J genes are those of that table, whereas D and trimming came from the DNA. The sample contains under 850,000 clones, about two thirds of them found a single time. The ten largest clones take up approximately 1.7% of the sample.

Material: memory CD4+ T cells sorted from blood. Reading the label with the study, this specimen's cell subset or site is: CD45RA-negative fraction. This TCR was recovered from a woman aged 25 to 45 in good health. This receptor chain uses TRBV5-4 and TRBJ1-1; the D gene is perhaps TRBD1, from 5 matching bases. The nucleotide sequence is TGTGCCAGCAGCTGGGACCGGACCTCGAACACTGAAGCTTTCTTT. Its protein is CASSWDRTSNTEAFF. With the rest looked up from the reference TRBV5-4 and TRBJ1-1 genes rather than sequenced, the full variable domain is ETGVTQSPTHLIKTRGQQVTLRCSSQSGHNTVSWYQQALGQGPQFIFQYYREEENGRGNFPPRFSGLQFPNYSSELNVNALELDDSALYLCASSWDRTSNTEAFFGQGTRLTVV.